This T cell receptor beta chain emerged from a study of blood T cell repertoires in COVID-19 (dated by TCRdb to 2020 to 2021). The study in broad terms: Collaborator samples came from the United States, Italy and Spain and covered acute and convalescent phases of COVID-19. The material from the prospective study consisted of cDNA or gDNA derived from T cells, B-cell-depleted T cells, or PBMCs. Where HLA class I and class II types were available, the types were taken from metadata supplied by the sample provider, not from assay-based typing. Deeply sampled blood TCRbeta repertoires from subjects exposed to, actively infected with, or recovered from COVID-19 were included in the dataset. The samples were drawn from the first 160 participants of the ongoing ImmuneRACE study and from 950 to 1,500 subjects provided by 6 global collaborators. A freely available public database, intended as a resource for researchers studying the immune response to SARS-CoV-2, is where the repertoires were released. The sample metadata nearly always contained a de-identified subject ID, COVID-19 status, age in years and sex.

In its sample, this clone was seen many times. Its antigen remains undetermined. No base quality values were provided; no much bigger clone lies one nucleotide off. The CDR3 measures 14 amino acids from cysteine to phenylalanine. Only the CDR3 DNA is retained, 42 bases long and in frame from the first base. V lost 2 bases and J lost 4 bases, and the count of bases not matched to a germline gene is 3. From the germline V gene, CDR1 is SGHDT and CDR2 is YYEEEE. TCRbeta CDR3 regions were amplified from genomic DNA by means of the immunoSEQ Assay, a bias-controlled multiplex PCR. For the original study's pipeline: Within the assay, amplification of reference gene primers was used to estimate how many nucleated cells each sample contained. To quantify the absolute abundance of each unique TCRbeta CDR3 rearrangement, sequence reads were collapsed and filtered. For each sample, productive Simpson clonality was calculated by taking the square root of Simpson's diversity index across productive rearrangements. TCRdb holds this immuneACCESS table with in-frame rearrangements only. Some clones are missing; in checked studies, unresolved V genes explain under half, and the rest has no known cause. V and J calls and clone size are given by that table; D and trimming were obtained from the DNA. The sample data list a few hundred thousand clones, and 70% to 90% of these were observed just once. Of the sample, about 10% is held by the ten largest clones.

In Seattle, one collaborating source enrolled patients while the infection was active and tracked those patients longitudinally over the course of disease. Collaborating institutions collected whole blood in K2EDTA tubes following their own protocols. For TCRbeta analysis, collaborator samples were shipped as frozen whole blood, as isolated PBMCs, or as DNA extracted from either sample type. Overall study results and their limits: Clinical and demographic metadata were provided uncurated, with the amount varying by source and participant.

This TCR derives from a woman aged 25 to 39 with COVID-19, enrolled during active disease. Rearrangement joined TRBV5-6 to TRBJ2-1; 7 central bases correspond to TRBD2. The sample comprised peripheral blood. This receptor has the CDR3 CASSLTAGYNEQFF. The sequenced DNA: TGTGCCAGCAGCTTAACAGCGGGGTACAATGAGCAGTTCTTC.